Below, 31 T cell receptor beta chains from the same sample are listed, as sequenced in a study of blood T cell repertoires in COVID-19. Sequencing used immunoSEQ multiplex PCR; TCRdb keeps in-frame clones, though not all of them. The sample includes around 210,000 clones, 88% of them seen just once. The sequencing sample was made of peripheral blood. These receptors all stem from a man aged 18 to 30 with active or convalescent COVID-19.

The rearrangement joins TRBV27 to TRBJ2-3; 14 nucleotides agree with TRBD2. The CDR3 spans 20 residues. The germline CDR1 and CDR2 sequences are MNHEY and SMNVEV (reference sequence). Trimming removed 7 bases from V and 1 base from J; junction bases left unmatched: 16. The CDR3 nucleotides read TGTGCCAGCACCCGGACCCTGGGACTAGCGGGAGTTCATGGCACAGATACGCAGTATTTT. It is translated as CASTRTLGLAGVHGTDTQYF.

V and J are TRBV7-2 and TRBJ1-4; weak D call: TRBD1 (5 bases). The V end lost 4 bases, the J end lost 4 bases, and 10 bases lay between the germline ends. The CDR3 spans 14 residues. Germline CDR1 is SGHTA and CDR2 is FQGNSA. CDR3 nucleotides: TGTGCCAGCAGCTCGCGGGGGATTAATGAAAAACTGTTTTTT. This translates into CASSSRGINEKLFF.

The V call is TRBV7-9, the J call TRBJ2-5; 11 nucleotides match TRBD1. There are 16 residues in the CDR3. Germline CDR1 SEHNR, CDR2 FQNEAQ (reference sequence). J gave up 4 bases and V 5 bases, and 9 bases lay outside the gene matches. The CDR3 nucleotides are TGTGCCAGCAGCCCAGGACAGGGGGCTGGTTTAGAGACCCAGTACTTC. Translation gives CASSPGQGAGLETQYF.

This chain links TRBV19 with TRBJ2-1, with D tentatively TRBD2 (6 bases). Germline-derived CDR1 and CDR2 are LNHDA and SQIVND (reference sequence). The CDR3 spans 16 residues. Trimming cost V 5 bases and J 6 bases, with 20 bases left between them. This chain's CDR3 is CASSDPGTPSANEQFF. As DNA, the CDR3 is TGTGCCAGTAGTGATCCTGGGACTCCTTCCGCCAATGAGCAGTTCTTC.

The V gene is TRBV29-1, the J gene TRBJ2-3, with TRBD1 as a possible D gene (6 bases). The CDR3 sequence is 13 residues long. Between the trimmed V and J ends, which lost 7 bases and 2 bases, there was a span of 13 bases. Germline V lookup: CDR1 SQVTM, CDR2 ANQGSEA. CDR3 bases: TGCAGCGCTGGGGACACTCTCACAGATACGCAGTATTTT. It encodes CSAGDTLTDTQYF.

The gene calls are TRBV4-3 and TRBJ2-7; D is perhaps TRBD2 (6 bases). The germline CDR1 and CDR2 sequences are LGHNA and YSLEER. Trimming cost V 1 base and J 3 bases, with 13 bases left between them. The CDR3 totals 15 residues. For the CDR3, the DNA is TGCGCCAGCAGCCAAGGGCGTACCGGGAGCTACGAGCAGTACTTC. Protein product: CASSQGRTGSYEQYF.

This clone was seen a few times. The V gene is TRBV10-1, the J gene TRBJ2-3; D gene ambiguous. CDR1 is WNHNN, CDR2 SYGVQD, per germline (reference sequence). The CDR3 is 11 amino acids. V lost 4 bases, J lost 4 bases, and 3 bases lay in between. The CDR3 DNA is TGCGCCAGCAGTGCGGCAGATACGCAGTATTTT. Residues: CASSAADTQYF.

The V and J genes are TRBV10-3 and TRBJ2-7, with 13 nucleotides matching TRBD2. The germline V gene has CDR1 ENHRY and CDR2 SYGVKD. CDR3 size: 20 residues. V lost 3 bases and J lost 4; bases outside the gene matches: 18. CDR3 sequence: CAISEHLLKTSGRALYEQYF. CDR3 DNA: TGTGCCATCAGTGAACACCTATTAAAAACTAGCGGGAGGGCCCTTTACGAGCAGTACTTC.

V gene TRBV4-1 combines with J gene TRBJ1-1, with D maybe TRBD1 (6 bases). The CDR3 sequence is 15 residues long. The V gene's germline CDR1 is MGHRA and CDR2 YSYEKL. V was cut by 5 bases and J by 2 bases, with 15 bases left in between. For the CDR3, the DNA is TGCGCCAGCAGCGCCGACAGGTACCAAAACACTGAAGCTTTCTTT. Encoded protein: CASSADRYQNTEAFF.

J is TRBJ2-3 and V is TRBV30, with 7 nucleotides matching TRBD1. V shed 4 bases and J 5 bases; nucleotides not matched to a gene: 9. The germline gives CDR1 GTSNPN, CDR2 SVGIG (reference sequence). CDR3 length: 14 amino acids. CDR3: CAWTTGQAVDTQYF. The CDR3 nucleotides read TGTGCCTGGACAACCGGACAGGCTGTAGATACGCAGTATTTT.

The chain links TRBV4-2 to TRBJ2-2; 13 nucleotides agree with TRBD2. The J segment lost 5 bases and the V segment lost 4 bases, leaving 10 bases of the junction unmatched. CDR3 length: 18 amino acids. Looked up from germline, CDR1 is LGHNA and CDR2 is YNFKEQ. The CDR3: CASSPSPRLAGGTGELFF. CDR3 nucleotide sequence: TGTGCCAGCAGCCCTTCCCCCCGACTAGCGGGAGGAACCGGGGAGCTGTTTTTT.

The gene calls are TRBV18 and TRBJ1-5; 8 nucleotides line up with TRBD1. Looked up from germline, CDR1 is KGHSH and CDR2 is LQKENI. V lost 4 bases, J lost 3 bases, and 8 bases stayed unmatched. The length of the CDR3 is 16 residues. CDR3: CASSQQQGDFNQPQHF. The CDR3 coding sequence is TGTGCCAGCTCACAGCAACAGGGGGACTTCAATCAGCCCCAGCATTTT.

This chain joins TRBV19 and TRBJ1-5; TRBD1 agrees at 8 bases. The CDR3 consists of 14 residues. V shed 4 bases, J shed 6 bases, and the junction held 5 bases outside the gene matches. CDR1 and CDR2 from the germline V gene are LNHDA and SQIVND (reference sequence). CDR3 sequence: CASSTGTGSQPQHF. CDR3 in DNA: TGTGCCAGTAGTACAGGGACAGGCTCTCAGCCCCAGCATTTT.

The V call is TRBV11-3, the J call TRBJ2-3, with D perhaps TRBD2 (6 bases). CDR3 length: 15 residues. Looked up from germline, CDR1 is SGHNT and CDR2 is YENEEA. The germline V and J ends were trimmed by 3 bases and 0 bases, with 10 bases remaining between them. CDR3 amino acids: CASSLGGASTDTQYF. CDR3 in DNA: TGTGCCAGCAGCTTGGGGGGAGCTAGCACAGATACGCAGTATTTT.

This chain's CDR3 is CASGAAGQAPDEQYF. CDR3 in DNA: TGTGCCAGCGGGGCAGCAGGACAGGCCCCTGACGAGCAGTACTTC. This chain links TRBV7-6 with TRBJ2-7, with TRBD1 matching 7 bases. Germline V lookup: CDR1 SGHVS, CDR2 FNYEAQ. This CDR3 is built from 15 residues. The V and J ends lost 8 bases and 5 bases, in that order; junction bases with no gene match: 15.

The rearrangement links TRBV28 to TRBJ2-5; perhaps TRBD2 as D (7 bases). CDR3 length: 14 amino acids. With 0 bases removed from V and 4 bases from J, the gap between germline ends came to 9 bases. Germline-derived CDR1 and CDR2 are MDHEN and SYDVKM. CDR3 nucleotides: TGTGCCAGCAGTTTATGGGGGGGGCCAGAGACCCAGTACTTC. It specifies CASSLWGGPETQYF.

The CDR3 spells CAISDSGDTEAFF. CDR3 nucleotides: TGTGCCATCAGTGACTCCGGGGACACTGAAGCTTTCTTT. The chain uses TRBV10-3 and TRBJ1-1; unclear D gene. CDR3 size: 13 residues. Germline V gene lookup returns CDR1 ENHRY and CDR2 SYGVKD. Trimming shortened V by 3 bases and J by 3 bases, and 8 bases separated the two germline ends.

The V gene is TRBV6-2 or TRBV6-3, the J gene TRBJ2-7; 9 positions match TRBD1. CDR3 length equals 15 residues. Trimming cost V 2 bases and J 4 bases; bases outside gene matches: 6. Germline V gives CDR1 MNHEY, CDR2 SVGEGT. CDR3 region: CASSYRQGEMYEQYF. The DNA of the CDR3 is TGTGCCAGCAGTTACCGACAGGGGGAAATGTACGAGCAGTACTTC.

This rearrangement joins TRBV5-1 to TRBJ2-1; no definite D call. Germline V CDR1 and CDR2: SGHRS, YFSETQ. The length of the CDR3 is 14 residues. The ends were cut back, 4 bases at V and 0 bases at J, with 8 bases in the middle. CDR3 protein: CASSTESSYNEQFF. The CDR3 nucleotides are TGCGCCAGCAGCACCGAGTCCTCCTACAATGAGCAGTTCTTC.

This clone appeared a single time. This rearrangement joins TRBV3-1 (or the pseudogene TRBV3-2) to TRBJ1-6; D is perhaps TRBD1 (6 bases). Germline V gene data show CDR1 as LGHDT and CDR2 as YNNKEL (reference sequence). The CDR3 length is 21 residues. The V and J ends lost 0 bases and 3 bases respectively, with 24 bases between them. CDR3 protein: CASSQDFGRPGVYLYNSPLHF. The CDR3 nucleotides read TGTGCCAGCAGCCAAGATTTTGGGCGGCCAGGGGTTTATCTCTATAATTCACCCCTCCACTTT.

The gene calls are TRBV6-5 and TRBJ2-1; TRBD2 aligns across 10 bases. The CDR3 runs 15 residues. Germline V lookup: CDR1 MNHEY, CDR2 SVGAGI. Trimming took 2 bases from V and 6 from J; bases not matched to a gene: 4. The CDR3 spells CASSYDTSGINEQFF. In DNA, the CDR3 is TGTGCCAGCAGTTACGACACTAGCGGGATCAATGAGCAGTTCTTC.

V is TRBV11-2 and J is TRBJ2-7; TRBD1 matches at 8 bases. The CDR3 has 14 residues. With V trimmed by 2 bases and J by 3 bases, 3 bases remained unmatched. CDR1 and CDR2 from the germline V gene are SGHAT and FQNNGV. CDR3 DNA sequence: TGTGCCAGCAGCTTATTGGGACAGGTCTACGAGCAGTACTTC. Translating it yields CASSLLGQVYEQYF. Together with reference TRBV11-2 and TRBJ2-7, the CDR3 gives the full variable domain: EAGVAQSPRYKIIEKRQSVAFWCNPISGHATLYWYQQILGQGPKLLIQFQNNGVVDDSQLPKDRFSAERLKGVDSTLKIQPAKLEDSAVYLCASSLLGQVYEQYFGPGTRLTVT.

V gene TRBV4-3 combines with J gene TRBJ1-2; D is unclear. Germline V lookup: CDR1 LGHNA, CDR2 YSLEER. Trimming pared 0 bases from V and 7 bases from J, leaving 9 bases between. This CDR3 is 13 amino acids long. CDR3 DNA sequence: TGCGCCAGCAGCCAAGATGCGCACTCTGGCTACACCTTC. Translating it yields CASSQDAHSGYTF.

This CDR3 is CATSRDSIFSGANVLTF. The CDR3 nucleotides are TGTGCCACCTCAAGGGACAGTATATTCTCTGGGGCCAACGTCCTGACTTTC. V is TRBV15 and J is TRBJ2-6, with 7 bases that match TRBD1. The CDR3 consists of 17 residues. Germline CDR1 LNHNV, CDR2 YYDKDF (reference sequence). After removal of 8 bases from V and 0 bases from J, the junction contained 10 bases not matched to a gene. The full variable domain, in which reference TRBV15 and TRBJ2-6 provide the parts outside the CDR3, is DAMVIQNPRYQVTQFGKPVTLSCSQTLNHNVMYWYQQKSSQAPKLLFHYYDKDFNNEADTPDNFQSRRPNTSFCFLDIRSPGLGDTAMYLCATSRDSIFSGANVLTFGAGSRLTVL.

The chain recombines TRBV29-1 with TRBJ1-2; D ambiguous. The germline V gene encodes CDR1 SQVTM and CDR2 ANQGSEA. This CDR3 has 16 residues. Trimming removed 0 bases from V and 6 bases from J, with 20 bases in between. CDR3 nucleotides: TGCAGCGTTGAAGATGCGATCGTCGGCAGGTCGCATGGCTACACCTTC. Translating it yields CSVEDAIVGRSHGYTF.

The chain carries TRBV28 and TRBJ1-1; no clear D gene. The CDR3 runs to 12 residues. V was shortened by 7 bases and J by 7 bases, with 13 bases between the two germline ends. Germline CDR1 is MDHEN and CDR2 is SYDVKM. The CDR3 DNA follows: TGTGCCAGCAAGTCCGGGTTCGGTGAAGCTTTCTTT. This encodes CASKSGFGEAFF.

The CDR3 DNA reads TGTGCCAGCAGCCAAGCACAGGGCCTAGCCTACACCTTC. Protein product: CASSQAQGLAYTF. The chain recombines TRBV14 with TRBJ1-2, with D tentatively TRBD1 (6 bases). The CDR3 has 13 residues. The V end was cut by 1 base, the J end by 10 bases, with 13 bases between. The germline V gene encodes CDR1 SGHDN and CDR2 FVKESK. Supplemented by reference TRBV14 and TRBJ1-2, the full variable domain reads EAGVTQFPSHSVIEKGQTVTLRCDPISGHDNLYWYRRVMGKEIKFLLHFVKESKQDESGMPNNRFLAERTGGTYSTLKVQPAELEDSGVYFCASSQAQGLAYTFGSGTRLTVV.

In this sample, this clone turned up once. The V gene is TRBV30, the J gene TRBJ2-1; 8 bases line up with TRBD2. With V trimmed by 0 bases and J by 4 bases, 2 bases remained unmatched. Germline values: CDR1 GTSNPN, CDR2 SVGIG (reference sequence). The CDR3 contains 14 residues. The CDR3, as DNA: TGTGCCTGGAGTGTACTAGCGGCGTACAATGAGCAGTTCTTC. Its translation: CAWSVLAAYNEQFF. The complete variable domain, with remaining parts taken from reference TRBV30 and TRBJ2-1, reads SQTIHQWPATLVQPVGSPLSLECTVEGTSNPNLYWYRQAAGRGLQLLFYSVGIGQISSEVPQNLSASRPQDRQFILSSKKLLLSDSGFYLCAWSVLAAYNEQFFGPGTRLTVL.

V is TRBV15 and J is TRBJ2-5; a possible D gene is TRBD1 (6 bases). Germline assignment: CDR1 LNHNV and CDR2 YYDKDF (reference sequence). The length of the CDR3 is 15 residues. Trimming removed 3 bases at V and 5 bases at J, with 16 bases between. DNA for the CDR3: TGTGCCACCAGCAGCCTAAAGGACAGCCGGGAGACCCAGTACTTC. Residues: CATSSLKDSRETQYF.

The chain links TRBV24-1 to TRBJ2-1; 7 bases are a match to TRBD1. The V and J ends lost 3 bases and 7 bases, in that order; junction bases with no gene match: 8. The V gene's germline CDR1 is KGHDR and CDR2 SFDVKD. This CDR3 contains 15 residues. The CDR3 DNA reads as TGTGCCACCAGTGATACTCGACAGGGTTTAAATGAGCAGTTCTTC. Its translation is CATSDTRQGLNEQFF.

In nucleotides, the CDR3 is TGTGCCAGCAGCTTGGGGGGACTCGGTCAACAAGAGACCCAGTACTTC. This translates into CASSLGGLGQQETQYF. The chain carries TRBV5-8 and TRBJ2-5; a possible D gene is TRBD2 (6 bases). The CDR3 spans 16 residues. V dropped 0 bases and J dropped 2 bases, with 14 bases sitting between them. Germline assignment: CDR1 SGHTS and CDR2 YDEGEE. The variable domain in full, with the rest retrieved from reference TRBV5-8 and TRBJ2-5, is EAGVTQSPTHLIKTRGQQATLRCSPISGHTSVYWYQQALGLGLQFLLWYDEGEERNRGNFPPRFSGRQFPNYSSELNVNALELEDSALYLCASSLGGLGQQETQYFGPGTRLLVL.